The T cell receptor (beta chain) described here comes from a study of blood T cell repertoires in COVID-19. Germline lookup yields CDR1 MDHEN and CDR2 SYDVKM. The CDR3 sequence is 14 residues long. Losses at the gene ends were 6 bases for V and 4 bases for J; bases not matched to a gene: 6. The method was immunoSEQ multiplex PCR; TCRdb's version includes in-frame clones alone and lacks a portion of them. Of roughly 250,000 clones listed, around four fifths were seen once; the top ten hold under 2%. Sample: peripheral blood. The V gene is TRBV28, the J gene TRBJ1-5; TRBD1 matches at 7 bases. This TCR derives from a woman of 80 years or more with acute or convalescent COVID-19. DNA for the CDR3: TGTGCCAGCAGCCCTAGGACAGGAAATCAGCCCCAGCATTTT. Translated: CASSPRTGNQPQHF.